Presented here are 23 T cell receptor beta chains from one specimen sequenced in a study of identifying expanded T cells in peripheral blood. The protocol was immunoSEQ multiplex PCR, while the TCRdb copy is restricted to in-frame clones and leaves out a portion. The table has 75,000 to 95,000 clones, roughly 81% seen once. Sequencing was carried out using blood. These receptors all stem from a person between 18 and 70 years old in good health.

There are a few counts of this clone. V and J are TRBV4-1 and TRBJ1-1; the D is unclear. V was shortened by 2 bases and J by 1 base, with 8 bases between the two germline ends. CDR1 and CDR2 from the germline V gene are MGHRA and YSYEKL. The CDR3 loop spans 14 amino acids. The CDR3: CASSQTSTNTEAFF. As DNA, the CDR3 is TGCGCCAGCAGCCAAACGAGTACGAACACTGAAGCTTTCTTT.

DNA for the CDR3: TGTGCCAGCAAAATACGACAGGGATTATATGGCTACACCTTC. This sequence encodes CASKIRQGLYGYTF. The chain uses TRBV7-2 and TRBJ1-2, with 7 bases aligning to TRBD1. The V gene's germline CDR1 is SGHTA and CDR2 FQGNSA. V shed 7 bases, J shed 5 bases, and the junction held 10 bases outside the gene matches. The CDR3 totals 14 residues.

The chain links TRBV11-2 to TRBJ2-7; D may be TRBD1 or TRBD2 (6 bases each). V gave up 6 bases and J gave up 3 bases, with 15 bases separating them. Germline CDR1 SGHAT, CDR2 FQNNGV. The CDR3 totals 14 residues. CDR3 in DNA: TGTGCCAGCAGGAACAGGGAGGAAAGCTACGAGCAGTACTTC. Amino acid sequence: CASRNREESYEQYF.

The CDR3 DNA is TGCGCCAGCAGCTTGGGGGACAGGCAGTGGCAGTTCTTC. Translated, it gives CASSLGDRQWQFF. This sequence joins TRBV5-1 and TRBJ2-1; the match to TRBD1 covers 8 bases. V shed 0 bases and J 12 bases; nucleotides not matched to a gene: 5. Germline CDR1 SGHRS, CDR2 YFSETQ. The CDR3 extends over 13 amino acids.

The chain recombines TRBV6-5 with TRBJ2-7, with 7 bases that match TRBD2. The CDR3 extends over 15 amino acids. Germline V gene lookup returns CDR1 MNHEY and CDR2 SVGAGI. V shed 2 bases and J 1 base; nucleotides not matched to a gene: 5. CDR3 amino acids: CASSYGREASYEQYF. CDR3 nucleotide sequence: TGTGCCAGCAGTTACGGGAGGGAAGCATCCTACGAGCAGTACTTC.

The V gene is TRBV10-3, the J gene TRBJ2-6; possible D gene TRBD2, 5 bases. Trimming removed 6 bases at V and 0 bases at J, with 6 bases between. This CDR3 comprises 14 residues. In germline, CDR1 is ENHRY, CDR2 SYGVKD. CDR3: CAIRDSSGANVLTF. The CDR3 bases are TGTGCCATCAGGGACTCCTCTGGGGCCAACGTCCTGACTTTC.

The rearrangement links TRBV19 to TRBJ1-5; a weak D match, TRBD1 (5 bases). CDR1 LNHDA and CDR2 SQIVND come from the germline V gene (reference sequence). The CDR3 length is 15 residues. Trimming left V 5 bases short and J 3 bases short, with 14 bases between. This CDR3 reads CASSPNRLLNQPQHF. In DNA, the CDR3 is TGTGCCAGTAGTCCCAACAGGCTCCTCAATCAGCCCCAGCATTTT.

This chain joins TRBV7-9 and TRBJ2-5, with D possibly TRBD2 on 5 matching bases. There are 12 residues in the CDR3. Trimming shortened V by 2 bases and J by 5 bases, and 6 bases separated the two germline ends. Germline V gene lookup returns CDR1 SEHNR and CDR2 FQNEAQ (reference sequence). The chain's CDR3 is CASSLSSETQYF. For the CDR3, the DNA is TGTGCCAGCAGCTTATCTAGCGAGACCCAGTACTTC.

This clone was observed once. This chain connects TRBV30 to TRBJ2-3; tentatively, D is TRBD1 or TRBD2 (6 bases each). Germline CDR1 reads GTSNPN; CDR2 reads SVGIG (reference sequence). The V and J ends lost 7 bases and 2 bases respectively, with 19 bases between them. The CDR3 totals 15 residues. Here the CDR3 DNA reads TGTGCCTCCGGATGGGAGGCAGGGGTCACAGATACGCAGTATTTT. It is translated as CASGWEAGVTDTQYF. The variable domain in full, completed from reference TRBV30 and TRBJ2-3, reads SQTIHQWPATLVQPVGSPLSLECTVEGTSNPNLYWYRQAAGRGLQLLFYSVGIGQISSEVPQNLSASRPQDRQFILSSKKLLLSDSGFYLCASGWEAGVTDTQYFGPGTRLTVL.

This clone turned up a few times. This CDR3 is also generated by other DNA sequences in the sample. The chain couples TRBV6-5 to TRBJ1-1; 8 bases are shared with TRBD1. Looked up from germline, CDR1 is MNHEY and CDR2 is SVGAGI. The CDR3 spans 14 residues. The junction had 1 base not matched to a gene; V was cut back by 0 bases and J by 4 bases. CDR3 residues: CASSYSTGVTEAFF. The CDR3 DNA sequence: TGTGCCAGCAGTTACTCGACAGGGGTCACTGAAGCTTTCTTT.

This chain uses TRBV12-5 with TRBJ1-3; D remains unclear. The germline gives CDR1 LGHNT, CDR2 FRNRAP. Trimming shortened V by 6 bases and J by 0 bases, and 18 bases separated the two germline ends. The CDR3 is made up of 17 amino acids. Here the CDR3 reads CASGPAAGRTSGNTIYF. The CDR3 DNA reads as TGTGCTAGTGGCCCTGCGGCCGGACGGACCTCTGGAAACACCATATATTTT. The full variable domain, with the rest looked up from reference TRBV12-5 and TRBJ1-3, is DARVTQTPRHKVTEMGQEVTMRCQPILGHNTVFWYRQTMMQGLELLAYFRNRAPLDDSGMPKDRFSAEMPDATLATLKIQPSEPRDSAVYFCASGPAAGRTSGNTIYFGEGSWLTVV.

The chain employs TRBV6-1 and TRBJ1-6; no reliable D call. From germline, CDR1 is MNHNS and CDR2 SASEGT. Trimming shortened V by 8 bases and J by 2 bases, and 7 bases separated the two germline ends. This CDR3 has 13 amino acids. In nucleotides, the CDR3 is TGTGCCAGCGGCCACCCCTATAATTCACCCCTCCACTTT. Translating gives CASGHPYNSPLHF.

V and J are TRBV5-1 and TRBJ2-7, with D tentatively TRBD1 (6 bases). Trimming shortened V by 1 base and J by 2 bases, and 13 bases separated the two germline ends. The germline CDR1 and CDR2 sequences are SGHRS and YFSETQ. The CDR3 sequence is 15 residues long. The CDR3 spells CASSLKQGWTYEQYF. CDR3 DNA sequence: TGCGCCAGCAGCTTGAAACAGGGATGGACCTACGAGCAGTACTTC.

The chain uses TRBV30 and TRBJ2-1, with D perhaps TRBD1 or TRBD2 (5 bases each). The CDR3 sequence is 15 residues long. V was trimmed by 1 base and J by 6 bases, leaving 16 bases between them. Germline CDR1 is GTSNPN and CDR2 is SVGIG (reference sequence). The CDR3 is CAWSEGPTFVNEQFF. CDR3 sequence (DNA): TGTGCCTGGAGTGAGGGACCCACGTTCGTCAATGAGCAGTTCTTC.

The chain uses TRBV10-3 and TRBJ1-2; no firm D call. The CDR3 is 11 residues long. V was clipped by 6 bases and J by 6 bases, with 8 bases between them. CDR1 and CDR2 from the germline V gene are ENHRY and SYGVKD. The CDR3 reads CAIRYSDGYTF. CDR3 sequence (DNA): TGTGCCATCAGATACAGTGATGGCTACACCTTC.

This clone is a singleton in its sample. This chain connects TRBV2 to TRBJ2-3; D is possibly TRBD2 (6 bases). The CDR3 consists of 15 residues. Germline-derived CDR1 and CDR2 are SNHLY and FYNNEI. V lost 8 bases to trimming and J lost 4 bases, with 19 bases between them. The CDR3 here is CASLISPTSPDTQYF. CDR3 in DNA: TGTGCCAGCTTAATCTCCCCGACTAGTCCAGATACGCAGTATTTT.

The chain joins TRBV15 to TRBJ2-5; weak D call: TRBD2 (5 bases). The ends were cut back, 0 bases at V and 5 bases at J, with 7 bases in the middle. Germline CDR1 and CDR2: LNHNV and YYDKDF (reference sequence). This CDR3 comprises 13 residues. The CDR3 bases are TGTGCCACCAGCAGAGATTCGGGGGAGACCCAGTACTTC. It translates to CATSRDSGETQYF.

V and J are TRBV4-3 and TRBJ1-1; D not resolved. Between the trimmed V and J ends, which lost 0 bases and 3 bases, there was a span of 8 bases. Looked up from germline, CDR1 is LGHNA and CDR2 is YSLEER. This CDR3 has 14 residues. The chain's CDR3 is CASSQDQGYTEAFF. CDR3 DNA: TGCGCCAGCAGCCAAGATCAAGGGTACACTGAAGCTTTCTTT.

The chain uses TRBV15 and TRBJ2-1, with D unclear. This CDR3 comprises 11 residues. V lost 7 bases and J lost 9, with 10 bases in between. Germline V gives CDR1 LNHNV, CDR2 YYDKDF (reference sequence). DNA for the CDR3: TGTGCCACCACCACGGCCGGTGAGCAGTTCTTC. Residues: CATTTAGEQFF.

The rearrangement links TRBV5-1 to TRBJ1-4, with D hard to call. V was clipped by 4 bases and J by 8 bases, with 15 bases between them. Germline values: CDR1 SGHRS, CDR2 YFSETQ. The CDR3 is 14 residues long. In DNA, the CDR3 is TGCGCCAGCAGCCGGACGGTCGGAAGGGAAAAACTGTTTTTT. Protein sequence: CASSRTVGREKLFF.

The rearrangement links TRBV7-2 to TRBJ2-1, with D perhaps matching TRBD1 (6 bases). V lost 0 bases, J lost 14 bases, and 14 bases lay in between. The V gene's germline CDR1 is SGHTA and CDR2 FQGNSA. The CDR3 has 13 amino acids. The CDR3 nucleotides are TGTGCCAGCAGCTTAGCTCCTACAGGGAAGGAGTTCTTC. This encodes CASSLAPTGKEFF.

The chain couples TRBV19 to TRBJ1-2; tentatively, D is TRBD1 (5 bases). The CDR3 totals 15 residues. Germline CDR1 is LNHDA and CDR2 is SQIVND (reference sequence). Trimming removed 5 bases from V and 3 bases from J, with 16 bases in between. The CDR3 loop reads CASSEQGGGYYGYTF. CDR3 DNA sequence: TGTGCCAGTAGTGAGCAGGGAGGAGGATACTATGGCTACACCTTC. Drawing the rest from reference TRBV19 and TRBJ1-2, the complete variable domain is DGGITQSPKYLFRKEGQNVTLSCEQNLNHDAMYWYRQDPGQGLRLIYYSQIVNDFQKGDIAEGYSVSREKKESFPLTVTSAQKNPTAFYLCASSEQGGGYYGYTFGSGTRLTVV.

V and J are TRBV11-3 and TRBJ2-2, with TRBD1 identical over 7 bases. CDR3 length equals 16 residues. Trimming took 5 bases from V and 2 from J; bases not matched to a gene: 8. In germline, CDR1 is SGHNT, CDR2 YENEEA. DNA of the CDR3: TGTGCCAGCAGCCCCCCGACAGGGATCAACACCGGGGAGCTGTTTTTT. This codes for CASSPPTGINTGELFF.